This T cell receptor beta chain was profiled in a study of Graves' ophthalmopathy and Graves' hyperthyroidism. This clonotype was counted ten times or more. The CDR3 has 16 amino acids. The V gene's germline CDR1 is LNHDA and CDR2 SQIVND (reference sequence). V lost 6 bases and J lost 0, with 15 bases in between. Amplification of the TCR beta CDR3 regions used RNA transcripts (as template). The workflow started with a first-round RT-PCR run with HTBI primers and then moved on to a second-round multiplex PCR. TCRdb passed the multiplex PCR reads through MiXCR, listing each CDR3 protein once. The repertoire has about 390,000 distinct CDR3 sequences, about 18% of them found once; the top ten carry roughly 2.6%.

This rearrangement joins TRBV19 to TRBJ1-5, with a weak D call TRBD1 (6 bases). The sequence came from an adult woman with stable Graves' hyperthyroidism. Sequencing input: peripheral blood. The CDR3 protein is CASRAGGSYSNQPQHF. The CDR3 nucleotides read TGTGCCAGTAGGGCTGGGGGCTCTTATAGCAATCAGCCCCAGCATTTT.